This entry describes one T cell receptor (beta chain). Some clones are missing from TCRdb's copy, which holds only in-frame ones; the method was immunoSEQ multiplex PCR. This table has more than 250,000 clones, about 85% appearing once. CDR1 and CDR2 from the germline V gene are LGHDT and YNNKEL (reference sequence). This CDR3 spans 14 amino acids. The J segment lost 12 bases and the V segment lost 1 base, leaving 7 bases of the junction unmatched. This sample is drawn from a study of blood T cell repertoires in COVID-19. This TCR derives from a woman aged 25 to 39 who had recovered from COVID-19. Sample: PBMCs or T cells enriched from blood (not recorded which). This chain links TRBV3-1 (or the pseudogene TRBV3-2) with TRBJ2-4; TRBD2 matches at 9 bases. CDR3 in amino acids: CASSQAQRGAAQYF. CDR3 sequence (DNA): TGTGCCAGCAGCCAAGCCCAGCGGGGGGCTGCTCAGTACTTC.